Listed below are T cell receptor beta chains from one sample, sequenced in a study of T cell responses to AZD1222 COVID-19 vaccine. Libraries were prepared by immunoSEQ multiplex PCR; TCRdb keeps only in-frame clonotypes and omits some of them. The table has 200,000 to 300,000 clones, just over 90% seen once. The sample here was peripheral blood, taken on day 0 of AZD1222 vaccination. Source of these receptors: an adult in good health. Both conserved end residues are part of each CDR3. The D gene is left open where the match is weak. Rows give clone size only sometimes, using once, few, many, or a class for an expanded clone.

clone_size	d_call	v_call	j_call	cdr3_aa	cdr3_nt
-	-	TRBV2	TRBJ1-1	CASSAQGSGVTEAFF	TGTGCCAGCAGTGCGCAGGGGTCTGGGGTCACTGAAGCTTTCTTT
-	TRBD2	TRBV15	TRBJ2-1	CATSSAPGLATHNEQFF	TGTGCCACCAGCAGCGCTCCGGGACTAGCGACCCACAATGAGCAGTTCTTC
once	-	TRBV28	TRBJ2-2	CASGQVGRWDTGELFF	TGTGCCAGTGGACAGGTGGGGAGGTGGGACACCGGGGAGCTGTTTTTT
-	-	TRBV9	TRBJ2-1	CATSDGDYNEQFF	TGTGCCACCTCCGACGGAGACTACAATGAGCAGTTCTTC
-	-	TRBV2	TRBJ1-5	CASSEDSGGDQPQHF	TGTGCCAGCAGTGAAGATTCGGGGGGTGATCAGCCCCAGCATTTT
-	-	TRBV4-3	TRBJ2-7	CASSPGQAPGANEQYF	TGCGCCAGCAGCCCCGGACAGGCCCCGGGGGCCAACGAGCAGTACTTC
-	-	TRBV5-1	TRBJ2-5	CASSPSKGETQYF	TGCGCCAGCAGCCCTTCGAAGGGAGAGACCCAGTACTTC
-	-	TRBV7-9	TRBJ2-7	CASSLRGSGEHEQYF	TGTGCCAGCAGCTTAAGGGGGTCAGGGGAGCACGAGCAGTACTTC
-	-	TRBV28	TRBJ1-4	CALKGSGEKLFF	TGTGCGTTAAAGGGGAGCGGTGAAAAACTGTTTTTT
-	-	TRBV6-2/TRBV6-3	TRBJ2-3	CASSLSGTFTDTQYF	TGTGCCAGCAGTCTTAGCGGAACCTTCACAGATACGCAGTATTTT
-	TRBD1	TRBV15	TRBJ1-5	CATSRDRDRYQPQHF	TGTGCCACCAGCAGAGACCGGGACAGATATCAGCCCCAGCATTTT
-	TRBD2	TRBV4-1	TRBJ2-3	CASSQDTGGRGYF	TGCGCCAGCAGCCAAGACACGGGGGGGCGCGGGTATTTT
once	-	TRBV7-8	TRBJ1-2	CASSSWTESGYTF	TGTGCCAGCAGCTCCTGGACAGAATCTGGCTACACCTTC
-	-	TRBV4-2	TRBJ2-7	CASSQGTGTGNEQYF	TGTGCCAGCAGCCAGGGGACGGGCACGGGGAACGAGCAGTACTTC
-	-	TRBV16	TRBJ2-7	CASSTNSGGHEQYF	TGTGCCAGCAGCACAAACTCCGGAGGTCACGAGCAGTACTTC
once	-	TRBV6-5	TRBJ2-7	CASSSPARGAGYEQYF	TGTGCCAGCAGTTCCCCTGCCCGGGGGGCAGGCTACGAGCAGTACTTC
-	TRBD2	TRBV5-4	TRBJ2-3	CASSLDSGGTDTQYF	TGTGCCAGCAGCTTGGATAGCGGGGGGACAGATACGCAGTATTTT
-	TRBD2	TRBV7-3	TRBJ2-2	CASSLAGGHSGELFF	TGTGCCAGCAGCTTAGCGGGAGGCCATAGCGGGGAGCTGTTTTTT
-	-	TRBV28	TRBJ2-2	CASGVVGGRTGELFF	TGTGCCAGCGGGGTTGTCGGGGGGCGCACCGGGGAGCTGTTTTTT
-	-	TRBV28	TRBJ2-7	CASSFGLGGPTYEQYF	TGTGCCAGCAGTTTCGGACTTGGCGGTCCGACCTACGAGCAGTACTTC
-	TRBD1	TRBV28	TRBJ1-2	CASSVQGAPIYGYTF	TGTGCCAGCAGTGTACAGGGGGCCCCGATCTATGGCTACACCTTC
once	TRBD2	TRBV5-4	TRBJ2-7	CASSLGLAGTREQYF	TGTGCCAGCAGCTTGGGACTAGCGGGAACTAGGGAGCAGTACTTC
-	-	TRBV19	TRBJ2-5	CASSMSSQETQYF	TGTGCCAGTAGTATGTCTAGTCAAGAAACCCAGTACTTC
-	TRBD1	TRBV28	TRBJ1-5	CASSLAGTGQPQHF	TGTGCCAGCAGTTTAGCAGGGACAGGTCAGCCCCAGCATTTT
few	-	TRBV11-1	TRBJ2-1	CASSLGLQGTINEQFF	TGTGCCAGCAGCTTAGGGCTACAGGGGACTATCAATGAGCAGTTCTTC
-	-	TRBV11-2	TRBJ2-7	CASRPGQLPYGQYF	TGTGCCAGCAGGCCCGGACAATTACCCTACGGGCAGTACTTC
-	TRBD2	TRBV28	TRBJ2-3	CASSLAGGRRDTQYF	TGTGCCAGCAGTTTAGCGGGGGGGCGGAGAGATACGCAGTATTTT
-	-	TRBV11-2	TRBJ1-5	CASSLGVDQPQHF	TGTGCCAGCAGCTTAGGCGTCGATCAGCCCCAGCATTTT
-	TRBD1	TRBV2	TRBJ1-6	CASSDQGAPNSPLHF	TGTGCCAGCAGTGATCAGGGGGCGCCTAATTCACCCCTCCACTTT
-	-	TRBV5-1	TRBJ1-4	CASSSPPTNEKLFF	TGCGCCAGCAGCTCCCCCCCAACTAATGAAAAACTGTTTTTT
-	TRBD1	TRBV19	TRBJ1-2	CASTPIGQGLGYTF	TGTGCCAGTACCCCTATCGGACAGGGCCTGGGCTACACCTTC
-	-	TRBV30	TRBJ2-6	CAWSMTVTGANVLTF	TGTGCCTGGAGTATGACAGTGACTGGGGCCAACGTCCTGACTTTC
-	-	TRBV7-2	TRBJ2-5	CASSPRGRETQYF	TGTGCCAGCAGCCCCCGGGGACGCGAGACCCAGTACTTC
-	-	TRBV7-3	TRBJ2-2	CATSLGRDTGELFF	TGTGCCACTAGCCTGGGGCGCGACACCGGGGAGCTGTTTTTT
-	TRBD2	TRBV10-3	TRBJ2-1	CAIRSPSGSSNEQFF	TGTGCCATCAGGTCCCCTAGCGGGAGCTCCAATGAGCAGTTCTTC
once	-	TRBV24-1	TRBJ1-2	CATSDTMTDARGYTF	TGTGCCACCAGTGACACCATGACGGACGCGAGGGGCTACACCTTC
-	-	TRBV11-2	TRBJ2-7	CASSPNVVAYEQYF	TGTGCCAGCAGCCCCAACGTTGTGGCCTACGAGCAGTACTTC
-	TRBD2	TRBV5-1	TRBJ2-5	CASSSNGLAVETQYF	TGCGCCAGCAGCTCGAATGGACTAGCGGTTGAGACCCAGTACTTC
once	TRBD2	TRBV19	TRBJ2-3	CASSIRSGGPDTQYF	TGTGCCAGTTCCATCAGAAGCGGGGGCCCGGATACGCAGTATTTT
-	TRBD2	TRBV4-3	TRBJ2-3	CASSRGASGNTDTQYF	TGCGCCAGCAGCCGAGGGGCTAGCGGGAACACAGATACGCAGTATTTT
once	-	TRBV11-2	TRBJ1-1	CASSLGAMNTEAFF	TGTGCCAGCAGCTTAGGAGCAATGAACACTGAAGCTTTCTTT
-	-	TRBV5-1	TRBJ1-1	CASSLGGIEAFF	TGCGCCAGCAGCTTGGGGGGGATTGAAGCTTTCTTT
-	-	TRBV15	TRBJ1-2	CATSRGQEGIRNGYTF	TGTGCCACCAGCAGAGGTCAAGAGGGTATACGGAATGGCTACACCTTC
-	-	TRBV7-2	TRBJ1-2	CASSLALRGDSNYGYTF	TGTGCCAGCAGCTTAGCGCTTAGGGGGGACTCCAACTATGGCTACACCTTC
-	-	TRBV9	TRBJ2-2	CASSVAGSAPNTGELFF	TGTGCCAGCAGCGTAGCTGGGAGCGCCCCGAACACCGGGGAGCTGTTTTTT
-	-	TRBV28	TRBJ1-5	CASNLVGQPQHF	TGTGCCAGCAATCTGGTGGGTCAGCCCCAGCATTTT
once	-	TRBV7-3	TRBJ1-1	CASRWGPNTEAFF	TGTGCCAGCAGATGGGGCCCCAACACTGAAGCTTTCTTT
-	-	TRBV19	TRBJ1-2	CASSKRTNYGYTF	TGTGCCAGTAGTAAGAGGACAAACTATGGCTACACCTTC
-	-	TRBV7-9	TRBJ2-6	CASSLGPEGSGANVLTF	TGTGCCAGCAGCCTAGGGCCAGAGGGCTCTGGGGCCAACGTCCTGACTTTC
-	TRBD2	TRBV11-1	TRBJ2-3	CASSLAAGVDTQYF	TGTGCCAGCAGCTTAGCGGCGGGAGTAGATACGCAGTATTTT